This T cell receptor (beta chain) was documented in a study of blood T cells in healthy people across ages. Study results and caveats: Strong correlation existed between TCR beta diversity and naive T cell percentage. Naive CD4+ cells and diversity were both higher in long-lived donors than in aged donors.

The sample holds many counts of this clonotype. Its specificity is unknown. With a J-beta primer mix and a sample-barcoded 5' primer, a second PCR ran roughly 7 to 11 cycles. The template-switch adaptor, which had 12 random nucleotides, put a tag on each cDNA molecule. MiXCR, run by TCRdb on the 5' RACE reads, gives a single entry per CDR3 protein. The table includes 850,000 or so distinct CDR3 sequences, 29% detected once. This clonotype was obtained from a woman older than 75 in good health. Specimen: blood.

The CDR3 region is CASSPKSGGATGYEQFF. CDR3 nucleotides: TGCGCCAGCAGCCCTAAGAGCGGGGGGGCTACTGGGTATGAGCAGTTCTTC. V and J are TRBV4-1 and TRBJ2-1, with TRBD2 matching over 10 bases. Unmatched junction bases numbered 14, after V lost 4 bases and J lost 8 bases. CDR3 length equals 17 residues. The germline gives CDR1 MGHRA, CDR2 YSYEKL.